This TCR beta chain was retrieved from a study of vaccination effects on CD4 cells after COVID-19. Study-level results: Healthy vaccinees had only 1 of 255 vaccine-induced clones cross-react with common cold coronaviruses. Among infection- and vaccine-induced clones, marked clonal contraction occurred late after vaccination. Few convalescent patients, and no early post-infection timepoints, were available to the study.

This CDR3 is built from 14 residues. Germline loops: CDR1 KGHDR, CDR2 SFDVKD. V shed 5 bases, J shed 6 bases, and the junction held 5 bases outside the gene matches. Data came from immunoSEQ multiplex PCR; TCRdb stores just in-frame clones and leaves some out. This table has tens of thousands of clones, over 60% appearing once. Before sequencing took place, the ViraFEST assay used viral peptide pools to expand antigen-specific CD4+ T cells. Scientists isolated CD4+ T cells after an approximately 10-day culture period ended. Either the mRNA-1273 or the BNT162b2 vaccine was given to participants as two doses. Recipients of the vaccine had no prior SARS-CoV-2 infection and negative nucleocapsid antibodies. As for this clone: Its antigen is still unknown.

The TCR was taken from a human donor who received a COVID-19 vaccine. Sequenced here: CD4+ T cells from PBMCs cultured with HCoV-NL63 spike peptides, sampled after COVID-19 vaccination. The V gene is TRBV24-1, the J gene TRBJ2-1, with TRBD2 matching 8 bases. This chain's CDR3 is CATSGSGRANEQFF. The CDR3 coding sequence is TGTGCCACCAGTGGAAGCGGGAGAGCCAATGAGCAGTTCTTC.